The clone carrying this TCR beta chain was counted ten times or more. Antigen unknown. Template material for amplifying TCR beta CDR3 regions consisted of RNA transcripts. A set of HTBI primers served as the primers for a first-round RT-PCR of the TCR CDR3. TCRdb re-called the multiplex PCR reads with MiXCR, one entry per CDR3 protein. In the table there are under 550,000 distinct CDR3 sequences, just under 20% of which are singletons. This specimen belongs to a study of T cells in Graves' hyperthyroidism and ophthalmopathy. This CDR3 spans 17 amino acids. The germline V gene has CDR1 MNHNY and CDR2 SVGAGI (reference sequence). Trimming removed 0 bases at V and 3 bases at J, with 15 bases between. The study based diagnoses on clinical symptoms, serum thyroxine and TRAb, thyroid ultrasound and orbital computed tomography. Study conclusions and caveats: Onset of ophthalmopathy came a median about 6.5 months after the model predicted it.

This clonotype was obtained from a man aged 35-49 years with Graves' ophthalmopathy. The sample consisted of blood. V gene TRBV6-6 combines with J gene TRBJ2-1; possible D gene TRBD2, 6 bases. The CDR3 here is CASSYSVGGASYNEQFF. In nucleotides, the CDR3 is TGTGCCAGCAGTTACTCCGTCGGCGGGGCCAGCTACAATGAGCAGTTCTTC.